This entry describes one TCR beta chain. Trimming removed 3 bases at V and 7 bases at J, with 12 bases between. Per germline, CDR1 MDHEN and CDR2 SYDVKM. The CDR3 runs to 13 residues. Assay used: immunoSEQ multiplex PCR; TCRdb lists only in-frame clones, some missing. In the table there are roughly 380,000 clones, 88% of which are singletons. The sample comes from a study of blood T cell repertoires in COVID-19. The source material was PBMCs or T cells enriched from blood (not recorded which). This receptor was taken from a woman aged 25 to 39 who had been exposed to COVID-19. The chain employs TRBV28 and TRBJ1-2, with D perhaps matching TRBD1 (6 bases). CDR3 nucleotides: TGTGCCAGCAGTTTTGGGGGGGCGCTTGGCTACACCTTC. This encodes CASSFGGALGYTF.